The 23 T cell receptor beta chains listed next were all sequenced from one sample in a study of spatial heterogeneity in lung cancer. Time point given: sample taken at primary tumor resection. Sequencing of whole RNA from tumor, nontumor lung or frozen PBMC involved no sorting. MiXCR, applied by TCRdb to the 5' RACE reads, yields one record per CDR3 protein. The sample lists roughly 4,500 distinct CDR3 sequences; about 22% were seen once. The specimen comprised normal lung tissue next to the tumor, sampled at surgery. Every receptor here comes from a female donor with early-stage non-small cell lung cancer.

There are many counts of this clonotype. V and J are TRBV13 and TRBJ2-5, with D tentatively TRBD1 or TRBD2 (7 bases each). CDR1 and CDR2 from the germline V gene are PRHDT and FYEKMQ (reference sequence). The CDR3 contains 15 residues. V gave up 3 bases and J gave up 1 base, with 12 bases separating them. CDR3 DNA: TGTGCCAGCAGCTTGGCGGGGGACAGCCAAGAGACCCAGTACTTC. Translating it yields CASSLAGDSQETQYF. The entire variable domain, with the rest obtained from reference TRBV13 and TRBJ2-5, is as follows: AAGVIQSPRHLIKEKRETATLKCYPIPRHDTVYWYQQGPGQDPQFLISFYEKMQSDKGSIPDRFSAQQFSDYHSELNMSSLELGDSALYFCASSLAGDSQETQYFGPGTRLLVL.

The CDR3: CASSLGWNTEAFF. The CDR3 DNA reads as TGTGCCAGCAGCTTAGGCTGGAACACTGAAGCTTTCTTT. The gene calls are TRBV13 and TRBJ1-1; D is unresolved. The CDR3 length is 13 residues. The ends were cut back, 0 bases at V and 1 base at J, with 3 bases in the middle. Germline values: CDR1 PRHDT, CDR2 FYEKMQ (reference sequence).

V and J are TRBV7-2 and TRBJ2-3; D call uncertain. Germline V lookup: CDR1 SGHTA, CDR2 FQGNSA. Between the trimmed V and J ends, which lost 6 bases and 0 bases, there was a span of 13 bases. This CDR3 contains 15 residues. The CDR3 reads CASRAGQVSTDTQYF. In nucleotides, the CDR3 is TGTGCCAGCAGGGCCGGGCAGGTTAGCACAGATACGCAGTATTTT.

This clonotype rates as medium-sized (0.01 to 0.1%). CDR3 protein: CASSLAPGTSINEQFF. DNA of the CDR3: TGTGCCAGCAGCTTAGCCCCCGGGACTAGCATCAATGAGCAGTTCTTC. V and J are TRBV7-8 and TRBJ2-1; 9 bases match TRBD2. This CDR3 is 16 amino acids long. Germline CDR1 and CDR2: SGHVS and FQNEAQ. The ends lost 0 bases at V and 6 bases at J; junction bases unmatched: 6. The full variable domain, completed using reference TRBV7-8 and TRBJ2-1, is GAGVSQSPRYKVAKRGQDVALRCDPISGHVSLFWYQQALGQGPEFLTYFQNEAQLDKSGLPSDRFFAERPEGSVSTLKIQRTQQEDSAVYLCASSLAPGTSINEQFFGPGTRLTVL.

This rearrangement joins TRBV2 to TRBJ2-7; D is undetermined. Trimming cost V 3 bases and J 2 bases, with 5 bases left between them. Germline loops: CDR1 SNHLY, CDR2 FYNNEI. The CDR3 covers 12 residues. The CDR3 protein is CASSDLAYEQYF. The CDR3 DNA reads TGTGCCAGCAGTGACCTGGCCTACGAGCAGTACTTC. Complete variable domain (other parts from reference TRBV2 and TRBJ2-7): EPEVTQTPSHQVTQMGQEVILRCVPISNHLYFYWYRQILGQKVEFLVSFYNNEISEKSEIFDDQFSVERPDGSNFTLKIRSTKLEDSAMYFCASSDLAYEQYFGPGTRLTVT.

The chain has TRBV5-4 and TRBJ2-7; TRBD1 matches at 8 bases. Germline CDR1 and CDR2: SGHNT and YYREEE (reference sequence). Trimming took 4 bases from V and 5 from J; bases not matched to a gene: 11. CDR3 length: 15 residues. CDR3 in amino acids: CASSRAGQGPHEQYF. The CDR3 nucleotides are TGTGCCAGCAGCCGAGCCGGACAGGGTCCCCACGAGCAGTACTTC.

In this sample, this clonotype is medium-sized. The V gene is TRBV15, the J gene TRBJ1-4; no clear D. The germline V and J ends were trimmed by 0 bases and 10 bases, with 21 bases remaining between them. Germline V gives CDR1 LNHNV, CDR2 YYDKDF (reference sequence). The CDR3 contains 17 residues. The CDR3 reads CATSRDPSDLGIGKLFF. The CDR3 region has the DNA TGTGCCACCAGCAGAGATCCATCGGATTTAGGCATCGGAAAACTGTTTTTT. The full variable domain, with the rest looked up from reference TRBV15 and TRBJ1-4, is DAMVIQNPRYQVTQFGKPVTLSCSQTLNHNVMYWYQQKSSQAPKLLFHYYDKDFNNEADTPDNFQSRRPNTSFCFLDIRSPGLGDTAMYLCATSRDPSDLGIGKLFFGSGTQLSVL.

The CDR3 coding sequence is TGTGCCAGCAGCGCACAACCGGGACAATCCTACGAGCAGTACTTC. As protein: CASSAQPGQSYEQYF. V and J are TRBV7-3 and TRBJ2-7; possible D gene TRBD1, 6 bases. From germline, CDR1 is SGHTA and CDR2 FQGTGA. Deletions cut 5 bases from V and 1 base from J, with 15 bases between. The CDR3 contains 15 residues.

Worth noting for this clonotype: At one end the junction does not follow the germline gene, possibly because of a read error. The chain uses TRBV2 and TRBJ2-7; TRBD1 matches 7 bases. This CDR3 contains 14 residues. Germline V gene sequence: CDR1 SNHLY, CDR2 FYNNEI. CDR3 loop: CASTDRVSSSGVNF. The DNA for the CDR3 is TGTGCCAGCACCGACAGGGTCTCCTCTTCTGGAGTCAACTTC.

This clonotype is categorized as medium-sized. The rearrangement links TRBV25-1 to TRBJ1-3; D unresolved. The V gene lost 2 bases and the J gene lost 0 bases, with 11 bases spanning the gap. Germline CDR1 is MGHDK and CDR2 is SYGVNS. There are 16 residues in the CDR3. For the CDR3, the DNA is TGTGCCAGCAGTGAACCGACCGGTAGCTCTGGAAACACCATATATTTT. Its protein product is CASSEPTGSSGNTIYF.

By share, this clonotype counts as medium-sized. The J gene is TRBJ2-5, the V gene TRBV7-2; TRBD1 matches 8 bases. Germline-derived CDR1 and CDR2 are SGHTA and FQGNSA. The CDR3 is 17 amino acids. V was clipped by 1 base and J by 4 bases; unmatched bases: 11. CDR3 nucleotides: TGTGCCAGCAGCTTAGTTGCAGGGGGCGCTCAGAGAGAGACCCAGTACTTC. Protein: CASSLVAGGAQRETQYF.

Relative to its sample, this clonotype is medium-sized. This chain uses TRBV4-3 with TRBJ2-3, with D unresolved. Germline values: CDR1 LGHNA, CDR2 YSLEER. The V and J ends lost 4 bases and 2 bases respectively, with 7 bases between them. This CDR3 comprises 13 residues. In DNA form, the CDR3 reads TGCGCCAGCAGCCGATCGTACACAGATACGCAGTATTTT. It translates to CASSRSYTDTQYF.

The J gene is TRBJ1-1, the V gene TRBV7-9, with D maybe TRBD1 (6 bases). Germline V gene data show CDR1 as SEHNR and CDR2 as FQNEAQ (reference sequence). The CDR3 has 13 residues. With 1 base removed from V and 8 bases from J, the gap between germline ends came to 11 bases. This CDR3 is CASSLGTESEAFF. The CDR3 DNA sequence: TGTGCCAGCAGCTTAGGGACAGAGTCCGAAGCTTTCTTT.

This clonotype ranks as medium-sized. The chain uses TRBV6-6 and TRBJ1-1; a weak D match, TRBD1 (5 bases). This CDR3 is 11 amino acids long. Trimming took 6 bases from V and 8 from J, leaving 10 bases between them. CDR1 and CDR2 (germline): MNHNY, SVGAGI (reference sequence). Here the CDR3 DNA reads TGTGCCAGCAGCTACGGGGGAGAAGCTTTCTTT. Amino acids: CASSYGGEAFF.

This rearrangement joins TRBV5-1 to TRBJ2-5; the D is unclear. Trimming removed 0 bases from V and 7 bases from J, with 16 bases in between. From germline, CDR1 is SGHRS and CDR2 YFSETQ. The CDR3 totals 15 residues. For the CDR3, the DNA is TGCGCCAGCAGCTTGGGAGACTCGGCTGTTGGGACCCAGTACTTC. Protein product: CASSLGDSAVGTQYF.

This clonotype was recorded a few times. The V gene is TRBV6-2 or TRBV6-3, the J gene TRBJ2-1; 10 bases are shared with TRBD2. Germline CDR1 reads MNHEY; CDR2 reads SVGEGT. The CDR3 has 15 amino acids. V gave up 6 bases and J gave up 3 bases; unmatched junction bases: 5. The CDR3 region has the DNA TGTGCCAGCAGCTACGGGACTAGCGTCTACAATGAGCAGTTCTTC. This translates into CASSYGTSVYNEQFF.

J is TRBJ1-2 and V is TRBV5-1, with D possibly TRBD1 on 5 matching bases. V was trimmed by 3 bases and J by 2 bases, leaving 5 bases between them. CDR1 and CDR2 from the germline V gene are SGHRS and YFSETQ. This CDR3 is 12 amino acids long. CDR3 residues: CASSWGNYGYTF. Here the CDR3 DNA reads TGCGCCAGCAGCTGGGGGAACTATGGCTACACCTTC.

CDR3 nucleotide sequence: TGTGCCACCAGCAGTCCAGGATTTAGAAACATTCAGTACTTC. Amino acid sequence: CATSSPGFRNIQYF. The chain recombines TRBV15 with TRBJ2-4; D remains unclear. The CDR3 sequence is 14 residues long. The V end was cut by 3 bases, the J end by 6 bases, with 12 bases between. The germline CDR1 and CDR2 sequences are LNHNV and YYDKDF (reference sequence).

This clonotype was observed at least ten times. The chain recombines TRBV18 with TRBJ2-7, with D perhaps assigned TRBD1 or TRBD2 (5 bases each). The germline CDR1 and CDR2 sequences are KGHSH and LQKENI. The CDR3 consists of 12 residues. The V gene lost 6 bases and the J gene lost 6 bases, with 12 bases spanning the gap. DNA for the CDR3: TGTGCCAGCTCGGGGGTCCTTGGCGAGCAGTACTTC. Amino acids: CASSGVLGEQYF. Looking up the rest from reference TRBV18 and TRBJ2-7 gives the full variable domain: NAGVMQNPRHLVRRRGQEARLRCSPMKGHSHVYWYRQLPEEGLKFMVYLQKENIIDESGMPKERFSAEFPKEGPSILRIQQVVRGDSAAYFCASSGVLGEQYFGPGTRLTVT.

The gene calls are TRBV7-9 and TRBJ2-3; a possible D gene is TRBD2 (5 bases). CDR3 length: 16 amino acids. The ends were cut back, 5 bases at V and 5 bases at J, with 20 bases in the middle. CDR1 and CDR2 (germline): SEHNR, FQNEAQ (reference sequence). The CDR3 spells CASSPPIRLAVDTQYF. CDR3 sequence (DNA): TGTGCCAGCAGCCCACCGATAAGGCTAGCTGTAGATACGCAGTATTTT.

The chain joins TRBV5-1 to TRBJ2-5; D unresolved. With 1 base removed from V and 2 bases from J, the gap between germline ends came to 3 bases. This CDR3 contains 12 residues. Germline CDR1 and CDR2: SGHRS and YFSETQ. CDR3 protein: CASSLLQETQYF. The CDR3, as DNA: TGCGCCAGCAGCTTGTTGCAAGAGACCCAGTACTTC.

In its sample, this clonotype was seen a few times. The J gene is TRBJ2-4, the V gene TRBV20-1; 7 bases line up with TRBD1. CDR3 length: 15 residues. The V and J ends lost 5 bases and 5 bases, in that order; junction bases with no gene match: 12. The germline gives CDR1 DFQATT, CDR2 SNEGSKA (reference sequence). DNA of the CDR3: TGCAGTGCTCCCCCCGACAGGGAGAGCCAAAACATTCAGTACTTC. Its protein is CSAPPDRESQNIQYF.

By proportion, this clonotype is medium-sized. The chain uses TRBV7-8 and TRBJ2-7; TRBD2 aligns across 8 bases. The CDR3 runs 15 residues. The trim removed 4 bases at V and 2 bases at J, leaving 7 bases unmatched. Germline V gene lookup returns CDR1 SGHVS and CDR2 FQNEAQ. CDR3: CASSSLAGGPYEQYF. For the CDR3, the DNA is TGTGCCAGCAGCTCTCTGGCGGGAGGACCCTACGAGCAGTACTTC.